A selection of T cell receptor beta chains follows, all from one sample in a study of blood T cell repertoires in COVID-19. Repertoires were generated with immunoSEQ multiplex PCR, while TCRdb's copy carries only in-frame clones and drops some. Among around 270,000 clones listed, about 85% were seen once. Specimen: peripheral blood. The receptors were gathered from a human donor with COVID-19, enrolled during active disease. The donor label of this sample is uncertain. Both conserved end residues are part of each CDR3. The D gene is left open where the match is weak. Size is omitted from some rows. Given values are once, few, many or a class for expanded clones.

>TRBJ2-3|-|-|TRBV9
CASSVELARSGDTQYF
TGTGCCAGCAGCGTAGAACTAGCCCGCTCGGGAGATACGCAGTATTTT
>TRBJ2-1|few|TRBD2|TRBV7-9
CASSFPPSGRYEQFF
TGTGCCAGCAGCTTCCCCCCTAGCGGGCGGTATGAGCAGTTCTTC
>TRBJ2-3|-|-|TRBV28
CASRDSRDTQYF
TGTGCCAGCAGGGACTCGCGAGATACGCAGTATTTT
>TRBJ1-4|few|-|TRBV2
CASNSRVAEKLFF
TGTGCCAGCAATAGCAGGGTGGCTGAAAAACTGTTTTTT
>TRBJ1-2|-|-|TRBV5-1
CASSLVLGGMNGYTF
TGCGCCAGCAGCTTGGTTCTGGGCGGGATGAATGGCTACACCTTC
>TRBJ2-1|-|TRBD2|TRBV11-3
CASSSFRTSGYNEQFF
TGTGCCAGCAGCTCTTTTCGGACTAGCGGCTACAATGAGCAGTTCTTC
>TRBJ1-5|-|-|TRBV2
CASSDRDKNQPQHF
TGTGCCAGCAGCGACCGGGACAAGAATCAGCCCCAGCATTTT
>TRBJ2-3|-|TRBD2|TRBV3-1/TRBV3-2
CASSPRLAGDTQYF
TGTGCCAGCAGCCCCCGACTAGCGGGAGATACGCAGTATTTT
>TRBJ2-7|-|TRBD2|TRBV11-2
CASSERGSYEQYF
TGTGCCAGCAGCGAGCGGGGCTCCTACGAGCAGTACTTC
>TRBJ2-7|-|-|TRBV29-1
CSVRLFQDLAYEQYF
TGCAGCGTCCGTTTGTTTCAGGACTTAGCCTACGAGCAGTACTTC
>TRBJ1-6|-|-|TRBV27
CASSRMGQVGSYNSPLHF
TGTGCCAGCAGTCGAATGGGACAAGTGGGCTCCTATAATTCACCCCTCCACTTT
>TRBJ2-1|-|TRBD2|TRBV18
CASSPLAGAGSEQFF
TGTGCCAGCTCACCACTTGCGGGAGCAGGTTCTGAGCAGTTCTTC
>TRBJ2-3|-|TRBD1|TRBV29-1
CSVARTGSTDTQYF
TGCAGCGTTGCTCGGACAGGGAGCACAGATACGCAGTATTTT
>TRBJ1-3|-|-|TRBV18
CASSREKIPGNTIYF
TGTGCCAGCTCACGGGAGAAAATTCCCGGAAACACCATATATTTT
>TRBJ2-6|-|-|TRBV10-3
CAIGGGDSGANVLTF
TGTGCCATCGGAGGGGGGGATTCTGGGGCCAACGTCCTGACTTTC
>TRBJ2-7|-|-|TRBV7-2
CASSPVISGTGEQYF
TGTGCCAGCAGCCCCGTTATAAGCGGCACGGGGGAGCAGTACTTC
>TRBJ1-1|-|-|TRBV5-1
CASSLGWAMNTEAFF
TGCGCCAGCAGCTTGGGTTGGGCAATGAACACTGAAGCTTTCTTT
>TRBJ2-5|-|TRBD1|TRBV5-6
CASSLVTGGGETQYF
TGTGCCAGCAGCTTGGTAACAGGGGGTGGAGAGACCCAGTACTTC
>TRBJ1-1|-|-|TRBV6-2/TRBV6-3
CASSHGGALNTEAFF
TGTGCCAGCAGCCATGGGGGGGCCTTGAACACTGAAGCTTTCTTT
>TRBJ2-1|-|TRBD2|TRBV6-4
CASSETSGPWNEQFF
TGTGCCAGCAGTGAGACTAGCGGCCCTTGGAATGAGCAGTTCTTC
>TRBJ2-5|-|-|TRBV4-3
CASSQVIGEETQYF
TGCGCCAGCAGCCAAGTAATAGGAGAAGAGACCCAGTACTTC
>TRBJ1-1|-|TRBD1|TRBV2
CASSDPTGENTEAFF
TGTGCCAGCAGCGACCCTACAGGGGAAAACACTGAAGCTTTCTTT
>TRBJ1-5|-|TRBD1|TRBV28
CASSRLTGQGSYSNQPQHF
TGTGCCAGCAGTCGCTTGACTGGACAGGGGTCATATAGCAATCAGCCCCAGCATTTT
>TRBJ1-5|-|-|TRBV5-5
CASSWEGASSNQPQHF
TGTGCCAGCAGCTGGGAGGGAGCTAGTAGCAATCAGCCCCAGCATTTT
>TRBJ1-2|-|-|TRBV28
CASRASGELGGYTF
TGTGCCAGCAGGGCCTCAGGGGAGTTAGGTGGCTACACCTTC
>TRBJ1-2|-|TRBD1|TRBV19
CASSTPGQGADGYTF
TGTGCCAGTAGTACCCCGGGACAGGGGGCCGATGGCTACACCTTC
>TRBJ1-1|-|TRBD1|TRBV19
CASSILTGGYTEAFF
TGTGCCAGTAGTATACTTACAGGGGGCTACACTGAAGCTTTCTTT
>TRBJ2-7|-|TRBD2|TRBV3-1/TRBV3-2
CASSPLVSGRENEQYF
TGTGCCAGCAGCCCCCTAGTTAGCGGGAGGGAAAACGAGCAGTACTTC
>TRBJ2-3|-|-|TRBV6-5
CASRAPSTDTQYF
TGTGCCAGCAGGGCCCCTAGCACAGATACGCAGTATTTT
>TRBJ1-2|-|-|TRBV3-1/TRBV3-2
CASRSQAGYTF
TGTGCCAGCAGATCTCAGGCTGGCTACACCTTC
>TRBJ1-2|-|-|TRBV29-1
CSATLGGYGYTF
TGCAGCGCCACCCTGGGGGGCTATGGCTACACCTTC
>TRBJ1-1|-|-|TRBV6-1
CASSEAPYREHTEAFF
TGTGCCAGCAGTGAAGCCCCCTACAGGGAGCACACTGAAGCTTTCTTT
>TRBJ2-2|-|TRBD2|TRBV9
CASSVDGRARTGELFF
TGTGCCAGCAGCGTAGACGGGAGGGCAAGAACCGGGGAGCTGTTTTTT
>TRBJ2-1|-|TRBD2|TRBV28
CASSFDGRRDEQFF
TGTGCCAGCAGTTTTGACGGGAGGCGGGATGAGCAGTTCTTC
>TRBJ2-7|few|-|TRBV28
CASKTGTSAYEQYF
TGTGCCAGCAAAACCGGGACAAGCGCCTACGAGCAGTACTTC
>TRBJ2-1|-|-|TRBV11-1
CASSWAPGEYQFF
TGTGCCAGCAGCTGGGCCCCGGGGGAGTATCAGTTCTTC
>TRBJ1-3|-|TRBD1|TRBV20-1
CSASRLQGARGNTIYF
TGCAGTGCTAGTAGACTACAGGGGGCGCGCGGAAACACCATATATTTT
>TRBJ2-3|-|-|TRBV10-3
CASTTGVSTDTQYF
TGTGCCTCAACGACAGGAGTCAGCACAGATACGCAGTATTTT